This is a list of T cell receptor beta chains from one sample in a study of blood T cell repertoires in COVID-19. Profiling relied on immunoSEQ multiplex PCR, and the TCRdb table lists in-frame clones only, not all of them. The table has around 220,000 clones, about four fifths seen once. Sequenced material: PBMCs or T cells enriched from blood (not recorded which). These receptors were collected from a woman between 40 and 50 years old who had recovered from COVID-19. The CDR3 runs from the conserved cysteine through the conserved F or W. The order of the fields is clone size, V gene, J gene, CDR3 length, D gene, CDR3 protein, CDR3 DNA. D genes are given only for firm matches. Clone size is shown for a subset of rows, as once, few, many or a class of expanded clone.

abundance: -; v_gene: TRBV9; j_gene: TRBJ2-5; len: 15; d_gene: TRBD2; CDR3aa: CASSVRPAGGETQYF; CDR3nt: TGTGCCAGCAGCGTAAGGCCAGCGGGAGGGGAGACCCAGTACTTC
abundance: -; v_gene: TRBV19; j_gene: TRBJ2-3; len: 17; d_gene: -; CDR3aa: CASSRRRGITTVDTQYF; CDR3nt: TGTGCCAGTAGTCGCCGTAGAGGGATTACAACTGTAGATACGCAGTATTTT
abundance: once; v_gene: TRBV7-8; j_gene: TRBJ1-2; len: 14; d_gene: -; CDR3aa: CASSLDQINYGYTF; CDR3nt: TGTGCCAGCAGCTTAGATCAGATTAACTATGGCTACACCTTC
abundance: -; v_gene: TRBV6-5; j_gene: TRBJ2-1; len: 11; d_gene: -; CDR3aa: CASTVYNEQFF; CDR3nt: TGTGCCAGCACAGTCTACAATGAGCAGTTCTTC
abundance: -; v_gene: TRBV2; j_gene: TRBJ1-2; len: 13; d_gene: -; CDR3aa: CASWGGGIGGYTF; CDR3nt: TGTGCCAGCTGGGGCGGGGGGATCGGTGGCTACACCTTC
abundance: -; v_gene: TRBV4-1; j_gene: TRBJ2-1; len: 16; d_gene: TRBD2; CDR3aa: CASSHLAGSSYNEQFF; CDR3nt: TGCGCCAGCAGCCACCTAGCGGGAAGCTCCTACAATGAGCAGTTCTTC
abundance: -; v_gene: TRBV5-6; j_gene: TRBJ1-2; len: 15; d_gene: -; CDR3aa: CASSSGRVSNYGYTF; CDR3nt: TGTGCCAGCAGCTCCGGGAGGGTCTCTAACTATGGCTACACCTTC
abundance: -; v_gene: TRBV19; j_gene: TRBJ2-1; len: 16; d_gene: TRBD1; CDR3aa: CASSDLLRGRLNEQFF; CDR3nt: TGTGCCAGTTCAGATCTACTTAGGGGGCGCCTCAATGAGCAGTTCTTC
abundance: -; v_gene: TRBV5-6; j_gene: TRBJ2-6; len: 15; d_gene: -; CDR3aa: CASSLRGSGANVLTF; CDR3nt: TGTGCCAGCAGCTTGAGGGGTTCTGGGGCCAACGTCCTGACTTTC
abundance: -; v_gene: TRBV7-9; j_gene: TRBJ1-1; len: 14; d_gene: -; CDR3aa: CASSLDLGGTEAFF; CDR3nt: TGTGCCAGCAGCTTAGATCTGGGGGGCACTGAAGCTTTCTTT
abundance: -; v_gene: TRBV29-1; j_gene: TRBJ1-5; len: 15; d_gene: TRBD1; CDR3aa: CSALFGDRATQPQHF; CDR3nt: TGCAGCGCGTTGTTCGGTGACAGGGCCACTCAGCCCCAGCATTTT
abundance: -; v_gene: TRBV4-3; j_gene: TRBJ1-4; len: 16; d_gene: TRBD1; CDR3aa: CASSQGSGQGDEKLFF; CDR3nt: TGCGCCAGCAGCCAAGGCTCGGGACAGGGAGATGAAAAACTGTTTTTT
abundance: few; v_gene: TRBV27; j_gene: TRBJ1-1; len: 16; d_gene: -; CDR3aa: CAIPPKPHTGRRVAFF; CDR3nt: TGTGCCATCCCACCTAAACCGCACACAGGACGGAGAGTGGCTTTCTTT
abundance: -; v_gene: TRBV6-6; j_gene: TRBJ2-2; len: 16; d_gene: TRBD2; CDR3aa: CASSRPGLGDTGELFF; CDR3nt: TGTGCCAGCAGTCGACCGGGACTAGGAGACACCGGGGAGCTGTTTTTT
abundance: -; v_gene: TRBV28; j_gene: TRBJ2-1; len: 12; d_gene: TRBD2; CDR3aa: CASGTSSNEQFF; CDR3nt: TGTGCCAGCGGGACTAGCTCCAATGAGCAGTTCTTC
abundance: -; v_gene: TRBV10-3; j_gene: TRBJ1-3; len: 14; d_gene: -; CDR3aa: CAISDAPRGNTIYF; CDR3nt: TGTGCCATCAGTGACGCCCCTCGGGGAAACACCATATATTTT
abundance: once; v_gene: TRBV5-4; j_gene: TRBJ1-2; len: 13; d_gene: -; CDR3aa: CASSFIENYGYTF; CDR3nt: TGTGCCAGCAGCTTTATAGAGAACTATGGCTACACCTTC
abundance: -; v_gene: TRBV29-1; j_gene: TRBJ1-3; len: 14; d_gene: -; CDR3aa: CSVVVQGLGNTIYF; CDR3nt: TGCAGCGTCGTGGTACAGGGCTTAGGGAACACCATATATTTT
abundance: -; v_gene: TRBV30; j_gene: TRBJ1-5; len: 13; d_gene: -; CDR3aa: CAWSKGTGQPQHF; CDR3nt: TGTGCCTGGAGTAAAGGAACCGGGCAGCCCCAGCATTTT
abundance: -; v_gene: TRBV7-6; j_gene: TRBJ2-7; len: 15; d_gene: TRBD2; CDR3aa: CASSFVSGSIYEQYF; CDR3nt: TGTGCCAGCAGCTTCGTTAGCGGGAGTATTTACGAGCAGTACTTC
abundance: -; v_gene: TRBV7-6; j_gene: TRBJ2-5; len: 16; d_gene: TRBD2; CDR3aa: CASSLYLAGVRETQYF; CDR3nt: TGTGCCAGCAGCTTATATCTAGCGGGAGTTCGGGAGACCCAGTACTTC
abundance: -; v_gene: TRBV19; j_gene: TRBJ1-3; len: 19; d_gene: TRBD1; CDR3aa: CASSSPAFGQGGFGNTIYF; CDR3nt: TGTGCCAGTAGCTCCCCTGCGTTTGGACAGGGAGGTTTTGGAAACACCATATATTTT
abundance: -; v_gene: TRBV7-8; j_gene: TRBJ1-5; len: 16; d_gene: TRBD1; CDR3aa: CASSLGQGYSNQPQHF; CDR3nt: TGTGCCAGCAGCCTCGGACAGGGCTATAGCAATCAGCCCCAGCATTTT
abundance: -; v_gene: TRBV7-9; j_gene: TRBJ2-2; len: 17; d_gene: TRBD2; CDR3aa: CASSRPGLALNTGELFF; CDR3nt: TGTGCCAGCAGCCGACCGGGACTAGCGCTGAACACCGGGGAGCTGTTTTTT
abundance: -; v_gene: TRBV28; j_gene: TRBJ2-5; len: 15; d_gene: TRBD2; CDR3aa: CASSLMSGRGETQYF; CDR3nt: TGTGCCAGCAGTTTAATGTCCGGGAGGGGAGAGACCCAGTACTTC
abundance: -; v_gene: TRBV11-2; j_gene: TRBJ2-1; len: 15; d_gene: -; CDR3aa: CASSLEIWGRDEQFF; CDR3nt: TGTGCCAGCAGCTTAGAAATATGGGGGCGGGATGAGCAGTTCTTC
abundance: -; v_gene: TRBV6-1; j_gene: TRBJ1-5; len: 14; d_gene: TRBD1; CDR3aa: CASSEARGNQPQHF; CDR3nt: TGTGCCAGCAGTGAGGCCAGGGGGAATCAGCCCCAGCATTTT
abundance: -; v_gene: TRBV5-1; j_gene: TRBJ1-6; len: 14; d_gene: -; CDR3aa: CASSFDLGGSPLHF; CDR3nt: TGCGCCAGCAGCTTCGACCTGGGGGGTTCACCCCTCCACTTT
abundance: -; v_gene: TRBV7-9; j_gene: TRBJ1-2; len: 15; d_gene: TRBD1; CDR3aa: CASSSGDRPRGGYTF; CDR3nt: TGTGCCAGCAGCTCGGGGGACAGGCCCCGAGGTGGCTACACCTTC
abundance: few; v_gene: TRBV7-2; j_gene: TRBJ2-4; len: 14; d_gene: -; CDR3aa: CASSLQVDPNIQYF; CDR3nt: TGTGCCAGCAGCTTACAGGTAGACCCAAACATTCAGTACTTC
abundance: -; v_gene: TRBV6-2/TRBV6-3; j_gene: TRBJ2-2; len: 12; d_gene: -; CDR3aa: CASSEVHGELFF; CDR3nt: TGTGCCAGCAGCGAGGTCCACGGGGAGCTGTTTTTT
abundance: few; v_gene: TRBV11-2; j_gene: TRBJ2-1; len: 19; d_gene: TRBD1; CDR3aa: CASSLGGDRGYLSYNEQFF; CDR3nt: TGTGCCAGCAGCTTAGGGGGGGACAGGGGGTACCTGAGCTACAATGAGCAGTTCTTC
abundance: -; v_gene: TRBV6-1; j_gene: TRBJ1-2; len: 15; d_gene: TRBD1; CDR3aa: CATYGTASANYGYTF; CDR3nt: TGTGCCACCTACGGGACAGCCTCAGCTAACTATGGCTACACCTTC
abundance: -; v_gene: TRBV18; j_gene: TRBJ1-2; len: 13; d_gene: -; CDR3aa: CASSSQTGNGYTF; CDR3nt: TGTGCCAGCTCATCGCAAACAGGGAATGGCTACACCTTC
abundance: -; v_gene: TRBV30; j_gene: TRBJ2-1; len: 16; d_gene: TRBD1; CDR3aa: CAWSVDRGFPYNEQFF; CDR3nt: TGTGCCTGGAGTGTAGACAGGGGATTTCCTTACAATGAGCAGTTCTTC
abundance: -; v_gene: TRBV9; j_gene: TRBJ1-1; len: 14; d_gene: -; CDR3aa: CASSAGGLNTEAFF; CDR3nt: TGTGCCAGCAGCGCAGGAGGGTTGAACACTGAAGCTTTCTTT
abundance: -; v_gene: TRBV9; j_gene: TRBJ1-1; len: 15; d_gene: -; CDR3aa: CASSVSSGVATEAFF; CDR3nt: TGTGCCAGCAGCGTATCTTCGGGGGTGGCTACTGAAGCTTTCTTT
abundance: few; v_gene: TRBV2; j_gene: TRBJ2-1; len: 14; d_gene: TRBD1; CDR3aa: CASRQGGSYNEQFF; CDR3nt: TGTGCCAGCAGACAGGGGGGCTCCTACAATGAGCAGTTCTTC
abundance: -; v_gene: TRBV5-6; j_gene: TRBJ2-7; len: 16; d_gene: TRBD1; CDR3aa: CASSLGLRDRGHEQYF; CDR3nt: TGTGCCAGCAGCTTAGGTCTCCGGGACAGGGGCCACGAGCAGTACTTC
abundance: -; v_gene: TRBV5-8; j_gene: TRBJ2-1; len: 15; d_gene: -; CDR3aa: CASSLPNWSYNEQFF; CDR3nt: TGTGCCAGCAGCCTCCCTAATTGGTCCTACAATGAGCAGTTCTTC
abundance: -; v_gene: TRBV7-9; j_gene: TRBJ2-2; len: 13; d_gene: -; CDR3aa: CASSFVLSGELFF; CDR3nt: TGTGCCAGCAGCTTCGTTCTCTCCGGGGAGCTGTTTTTT
abundance: -; v_gene: TRBV27; j_gene: TRBJ2-3; len: 14; d_gene: -; CDR3aa: CASSPGSSTDTQYF; CDR3nt: TGTGCCAGCAGTCCAGGATCTAGCACAGATACGCAGTATTTT
abundance: -; v_gene: TRBV24-1; j_gene: TRBJ2-1; len: 13; d_gene: TRBD1; CDR3aa: CAIRDRGYNEQFF; CDR3nt: TGTGCCATCCGGGACAGGGGATACAATGAGCAGTTCTTC
abundance: -; v_gene: TRBV5-5; j_gene: TRBJ1-2; len: 17; d_gene: TRBD1; CDR3aa: CASSLSSGQGRRNGYTF; CDR3nt: TGTGCCAGCAGCTTGTCTTCAGGACAGGGCCGACGAAATGGCTACACCTTC
abundance: -; v_gene: TRBV3-1/TRBV3-2; j_gene: TRBJ2-3; len: 13; d_gene: -; CDR3aa: CASSRQLTDTQYF; CDR3nt: TGTGCCAGCAGCAGACAGCTCACAGATACGCAGTATTTT
abundance: -; v_gene: TRBV19; j_gene: TRBJ1-4; len: 17; d_gene: TRBD1; CDR3aa: CASSTLDRAATNEKLFF; CDR3nt: TGTGCCAGTAGTACCCTGGACAGGGCTGCAACTAATGAAAAACTGTTTTTT
abundance: -; v_gene: TRBV18; j_gene: TRBJ2-6; len: 18; d_gene: -; CDR3aa: CASSPLGEGVSGANVLTF; CDR3nt: TGTGCCAGCTCACCACTTGGCGAGGGCGTCTCTGGGGCCAACGTCCTGACTTTC
abundance: -; v_gene: TRBV5-4; j_gene: TRBJ2-7; len: 15; d_gene: -; CDR3aa: CASSLGPQGAGEQYF; CDR3nt: TGTGCCAGCAGCCTGGGTCCACAGGGAGCCGGCGAGCAGTACTTC
abundance: -; v_gene: TRBV19; j_gene: TRBJ2-1; len: 15; d_gene: TRBD2; CDR3aa: CASSILTSGRDEQFF; CDR3nt: TGTGCCAGTAGTATCCTGACTAGCGGGAGGGATGAGCAGTTCTTC
abundance: -; v_gene: TRBV6-4; j_gene: TRBJ2-3; len: 14; d_gene: -; CDR3aa: CASSPLFGSDTQYF; CDR3nt: TGTGCCAGCAGTCCCCTCTTCGGTTCCGATACGCAGTATTTT
abundance: many; v_gene: TRBV7-2; j_gene: TRBJ1-5; len: 16; d_gene: TRBD1; CDR3aa: CASSLDGTGSSQPQHF; CDR3nt: TGTGCCAGCAGCTTAGACGGGACAGGGTCTAGTCAGCCCCAGCATTTT
abundance: -; v_gene: TRBV28; j_gene: TRBJ1-2; len: 14; d_gene: -; CDR3aa: CASSLSSTGYGYTF; CDR3nt: TGTGCCAGCAGTTTATCGTCTACAGGGTATGGCTACACCTTC
abundance: -; v_gene: TRBV20-1; j_gene: TRBJ1-2; len: 15; d_gene: -; CDR3aa: CSASNPTSKRHGYTF; CDR3nt: TGCAGTGCTAGTAACCCCACGAGCAAGAGGCATGGCTACACCTTC